This TCR beta chain was documented in a study of monozygotic twins with inflammatory bowel disease. The study's findings and limits: No repertoire similarity difference was seen between concordant and discordant twins; power was possibly limited. The authors note that differing immunosuppressive treatments may have added variability to patient repertoires. Healthy twins showed more clonotype sharing with others than IBD patients, especially patients with disease activity.

The germline V gene encodes CDR1 SGHAT and CDR2 FQNNGV. This CDR3 contains 15 residues. Amplification of TCRalpha and TCRbeta cDNA involved two nested PCRs that ran for approximately 16 and 10 cycles. TCRdb reprocessed the 5' RACE reads and keeps a single row for each CDR3 protein, giving no DNA. Its table records approximately 40,000 distinct CDR3 sequences. About this clonotype itself: Its antigen remains unidentified.

This chain links TRBV11-2 with TRBJ2-5; there is no DNA to check the TCRdb D call of TRBD1. Sample: blood. This receptor was identified in a human donor with ulcerative colitis or Crohn's disease, or a healthy co-twin of an affected twin (not recorded which). CDR3 residues: CASSAQGGEGETQYF. Full variable domain (missing parts from reference TRBV11-2 and TRBJ2-5): EAGVAQSPRYKIIEKRQSVAFWCNPISGHATLYWYQQILGQGPKLLIQFQNNGVVDDSQLPKDRFSAERLKGVDSTLKIQPAKLEDSAVYLCASSAQGGEGETQYFGPGTRLLVL.